This T cell receptor beta chain was identified in a study of T-cell reconstitution after alpha-beta-depleted transplantation in children. During its preparation, the TCRbeta library received unique molecular identifiers. One entry per CDR3 protein results from TCRdb running MiXCR on the PCR reads. The sample lists 90,000 to 100,000 distinct CDR3 sequences, 20% to 30% occurring once. Trimming took 4 bases from V and 4 from J, leaving 19 bases between them. Germline V CDR1 and CDR2: MNHEY, SMNVEV (reference sequence). CDR3 size: 16 residues. With respect to this clonotype: Antigen specificity is unknown.

General observations from the study: One year after transplant, T-cell counts and diversity came mostly from newly produced T cells. Several hundred expanded graft clones reportedly supplied alpha-beta T cells about two months after transplant.

The V gene is TRBV27, the J gene TRBJ2-5; a possible D gene is TRBD2 (6 bases). The sequenced sample was PBMCs, obtained before TCRalphabeta/CD19-depleted stem cell transplant. The clonotype was recovered from a boy younger than 10 with acute lymphoblastic leukemia, due to receive a stem cell transplant. CDR3 coding DNA: TGTGCCAGCAGTTCCGGGGGAAGGGGTACGCGAGAGACCCAGTACTTC. Translation gives CASSSGGRGTRETQYF.